These 29 T cell receptor beta chains originate from one sample sequenced in a study of tissue T cells after allogeneic stem cell transplantation. The table came from immunoSEQ multiplex PCR; TCRdb's copy has only in-frame clones and leaves some out. Found here are about 17,000 clones, around 70% of them singletons; the top ten hold around 0.93%. The material sequenced was spleen. These receptors all come from a female BALB/c mouse in good health. The strain bears MHC haplotype H2-d.

This clone was seen more than once but under ten times. Gene names denote mouse genes. The read terminates 1 residue before the CDR3 end, so the remaining end is supplied by the germline J gene. The chain has TRBV13-2 and TRBJ2-3; the D gene is possibly TRBD1 (5 bases). The CDR3 runs 15 residues. Germline assignment: CDR1 NNHNN and CDR2 SYGAGS (reference sequence). V was cut by 2 bases and J by 1 base, with 11 bases left in between. CDR3: CASGEQGKGAETLYF. The sequenced CDR3 bases are TGTGCCAGCGGTGAGCAGGGAAAGGGTGCAGAAACGCTGTAT.

Turning to this clone: Gene and germline names: mouse. The read terminates 1 residue before the CDR3 end, so the remaining end is supplied by the germline J gene. The V and J genes are TRBV20 and TRBJ1-1, with 7 bases identical to TRBD1. Germline CDR1 GFQATS, CDR2 STVNSAI. Trimming at V came to 1 base and at J to 4 bases, leaving 6 bases not matched to a gene. This CDR3 is 14 amino acids long. CDR3: CGARVQGRGTEVFF. The covered CDR3 bases are TGTGGTGCTAGGGTACAGGGGAGGGGCACAGAAGTCTTC.

In its sample, this clone was seen once. The genes and germline here are from mouse. The CDR3 end falls 1 residue outside the read, so it is completed with the germline J gene. The chain recombines TRBV5 with TRBJ1-1; D remains ambiguous. The germline gives CDR1 LGHNA, CDR2 YNLKQL (reference sequence). This CDR3 spans 13 amino acids. V was pared by 0 bases and J by 0 bases, with 2 bases between. CDR3 DNA, as far as it was read: TGTGCCAGCAGCCAAGATTCAAACACAGAAGTCTTC. It encodes CASSQDSNTEVF. From start to end, the CDR3 is CASSQDSNTEVFF.

Worth noting for this clone: The genes and germline here are from mouse. From the germline J gene comes the end of the CDR3, since the read stops 1 residue before it. V usage is TRBV19 and J usage is TRBJ2-3; maybe TRBD1 (5 bases). This CDR3 spans 16 amino acids. V gave up 4 bases and J gave up 0 bases, with 15 bases separating them. CDR1 and CDR2 from the germline V gene are FNHDT and SITEND (reference sequence). The CDR3 DNA, read in part, is TGTGCCAGCAGTCCCCGGACAAAAGCTAGTGCAGAAACGCTGTAT. Its protein product is CASSPRTKASAETLY. From start to end, the CDR3 is CASSPRTKASAETLYF.

About this clone itself: The gene names given are mouse names. The read ends 1 residue before the CDR3 terminus; that terminus is restored from the germline J gene. This chain links TRBV13-2 with TRBJ2-4; 9 bases agree with TRBD1. Per the germline V gene, CDR1 is NNHNN and CDR2 is SYGAGS (reference sequence). This CDR3 has 15 amino acids. Trimming removed 4 bases from V and 2 bases from J; junction bases left unmatched: 5. The DNA read from the CDR3 is TGTGCCAGCGGTCTCGGGACAGGGACTCAAAACACCTTGTAC. It translates to CASGLGTGTQNTLY. The entire CDR3 protein is CASGLGTGTQNTLYF.

As concerns this clone: Gene names follow the mouse nomenclature. The read comes to an end 1 residue before the CDR3 does, leaving the germline J gene to fill in the end. J is TRBJ2-5 and V is TRBV31; possible D gene TRBD2, 7 bases. Germline CDR1 GKSSPN, CDR2 SITVG. V lost 4 bases and J 2 bases, leaving 10 bases between the germline ends. This CDR3 has 13 amino acids. The CDR3 loop reads CAWKGGGQDTQYF. The covered CDR3 bases are TGTGCCTGGAAGGGGGGCGGCCAAGACACCCAGTAC. Complete variable domain (other parts from reference TRBV31 and TRBJ2-5): AQTIHQWPVAEIKAVGSPLSLGCTIKGKSSPNLYWYWQATGGTLQQLFYSITVGQVESVVQLNLSASRPKDDQFILSTEKLLLSHSGFYLCAWKGGGQDTQYFGPGTRLLVL.

To note about this clone: Gene names are the mouse ones. The read stops 1 residue short of the end of the CDR3; the missing end is completed from the germline J gene. The V gene is TRBV1, the J gene TRBJ2-2, with D unclear. The CDR3 runs 14 residues. Germline CDR1 reads NSQYPW; CDR2 reads LRSPGD (reference sequence). The germline V and J ends were trimmed by 2 bases and 0 bases, with 4 bases remaining between them. The sequenced CDR3 bases are TGCACCTGCAGTGCACAGGCAAACACCGGGCAGCTCTAC. Its translation: CTCSAQANTGQLY. The entire CDR3 sequence reads CTCSAQANTGQLYF.

The table lists this clone with a few counts. The genes and germline here are from mouse. Coverage ceases 1 residue before the CDR3 finishes, and the germline J gene fills in the end. This sequence joins TRBV14 and TRBJ2-7, with 8 nucleotides matching TRBD2. There are 14 residues in the CDR3. Germline trimming cut 0 bases from V and 7 bases from J; bases unmatched to any gene: 6. CDR1 and CDR2 from the germline V gene are SGHDT and FRDEAV. The CDR3 spells CASSFWAGGREQYF. The CDR3 DNA, read in part, is TGTGCCAGCAGTTTCTGGGCTGGGGGGAGAGAACAGTAC.

This clone was detected only a few times. Gene labels here are mouse ones. The CDR3 end lies 1 residue beyond the end of the read and is filled in from the germline J gene. Within the sample, other DNA sequences also encode this same CDR3. The chain is built from TRBV17 and TRBJ2-7, with TRBD1 matching over 12 bases. J gave up 6 bases and V 6 bases, and 6 bases lay outside the gene matches. The CDR3 runs 14 residues. Germline-derived CDR1 and CDR2 are MNHDT and YYDKIL. The sequenced CDR3 bases are TGTGCTAGCAGCCCCGGGACAGGGGGCGGTGAACAGTAC. Protein product: CASSPGTGGGEQY. The complete CDR3 reads CASSPGTGGGEQYF.

Remarks on this clone: Genes here carry mouse names. The DNA read from the CDR3 is TGTGCCAGCAGCTACGACCGGGACTGGGGGGTCAGCTCCTATGAACAGTAC. Its protein product is CASSYDRDWGVSSYEQY. Given in full, the CDR3 is CASSYDRDWGVSSYEQYF. The chain uses TRBV4 and TRBJ2-7; 12 bases map to TRBD2. The read stops 1 residue short of the end of the CDR3; the missing end is completed from the germline J gene. V lost 3 bases and J lost 0; bases outside the gene matches: 9. CDR3 length equals 18 residues. Germline CDR1 and CDR2: LGHDT and YNNKQL (reference sequence).

With respect to this clone: Gene names denote mouse genes. The CDR3 spells CASSDAAKSNERLFF. The part of the CDR3 DNA that was read is TGTGCCAGCAGTGATGCGGCCAAATCCAACGAAAGATTATTT. The gene calls are TRBV13-3 and TRBJ1-4; unclear D gene. Sequencing ends 1 residue short of the CDR3 end; the germline J gene provides the rest. The germline V gene encodes CDR1 NNHDY and CDR2 SYVADS. V lost 0 bases and J 2 bases, leaving 8 bases between the germline ends. The CDR3 is 15 residues long.

About this clone: The gene names given are mouse names. The CDR3 goes on 1 residue after the read ends, and that part is filled in from the germline J gene. The chain has TRBV2 and TRBJ1-6; D uncertain. TRBJ1-6 counts as an open reading frame of uncertain function. Trimming took 0 bases from V and 2 from J, leaving 2 bases between them. Germline CDR1 and CDR2: LGHNA and YSYQKL. The CDR3 consists of 14 residues. CDR3 DNA, as far as it was read: TGTGCCAGCAGCCAAGAGACCTATAATTCGCCCCTCTAC. It yields the protein CASSQETYNSPLY. From start to end, the CDR3 is CASSQETYNSPLYF.

Concerning this clone: Gene and germline names: mouse. The read terminates 1 residue ahead of where the CDR3 ends, so the germline J gene completes it. This rearrangement joins TRBV5 to TRBJ2-5; 10 nucleotides align to TRBD1. The germline V gene has CDR1 LGHNA and CDR2 YNLKQL (reference sequence). Losses at the gene ends were 4 bases for V and 2 bases for J; bases not matched to a gene: 6. This CDR3 has 16 amino acids. Incomplete CDR3 DNA: TGTGCCAGCAGCCTCGGGACAGGGGAAGGCCAAGACACCCAGTAC. It is translated as CASSLGTGEGQDTQY. The full CDR3 reads CASSLGTGEGQDTQYF.

For this clone: Germline and genes: mouse. Read coverage stops 1 residue before the CDR3 terminus; the germline J gene supplies the remainder. V usage is TRBV14 and J usage is TRBJ2-5; D is uncertain. V was trimmed by 0 bases and J by 1 base, leaving 6 bases between them. Germline CDR1 SGHDT, CDR2 FRDEAV. The CDR3 consists of 14 residues. This CDR3 is CASSFWADQDTQYF. Incomplete CDR3 DNA: TGTGCCAGCAGTTTCTGGGCAGACCAAGACACCCAGTAC.

This clone was detected only a few times. Mouse names are used for the genes. Sequencing ends 1 residue short of the CDR3 end; the germline J gene provides the rest. The rearrangement uses TRBV1 and TRBJ1-2, with D uncertain. The CDR3 contains 13 residues. Trimming removed 1 base at V and 1 base at J, with 4 bases between. Per germline, CDR1 NSQYPW and CDR2 LRSPGD (reference sequence). The sequenced part of the CDR3 DNA is TGCACCTGCAGTGCAGGGGAAAACTCCGACTACACC. Translated: CTCSAGENSDYT. The full CDR3 is CTCSAGENSDYTF.

Remarks on this clone: Each gene name is a mouse one. CDR3 residues: CASSLGLAHLLYF. CDR3 DNA, as far as it was read: TGTGCCAGCAGTCTGGGACTGGCCCATCTTTTGTAC. This chain joins TRBV24 and TRBJ2-4; TRBD2 agrees at 7 bases. Sequencing ends 1 residue short of the CDR3 end; the germline J gene provides the rest. The CDR3 loop spans 13 amino acids. The J segment lost 12 bases and the V segment lost 2 bases, leaving 8 bases of the junction unmatched. CDR1 is KGHTA and CDR2 is FRNEEI in the germline V gene.

Details on this clone: The genes and germline here are from mouse. The read is 1 residue too short to cover the CDR3 end, so that end is filled in from the germline J gene. V and J are TRBV5 and TRBJ1-6; 9 bases match TRBD1. TRBJ1-6 is treated as an ORF (open reading frame) with a function not yet certain. The germline CDR1 and CDR2 sequences are LGHNA and YNLKQL (reference sequence). This CDR3 spans 16 amino acids. Unmatched junction bases numbered 1, after V lost 0 bases and J lost 4 bases. CDR3 sequence reads: CASSQDGQGYNSPLYF. The part of the CDR3 DNA that was read is TGTGCCAGCAGCCAAGATGGACAGGGGTATAATTCGCCCCTCTAC.

Of note for this clone: Germline and genes: mouse. The CDR3 end is not reached by the read, which stops 1 residue before it; the germline J gene fills it in. This rearrangement joins TRBV24 to TRBJ2-3; D is ambiguous. The CDR3 totals 12 residues. The V and J ends lost 6 bases and 0 bases respectively, with 4 bases between them. The germline gives CDR1 KGHTA, CDR2 FRNEEI. The CDR3 bases that were read are TGTGCCAGCAGGACTAGTGCAGAAACGCTGTAT. Protein sequence: CASRTSAETLY. The whole CDR3 is CASRTSAETLYF.

Remarks on this clone: Any gene name here is a mouse gene name. Sequencing ends 1 residue short of the CDR3 end; the germline J gene provides the rest. This chain connects TRBV13-3 to TRBJ2-1; 12 nucleotides agree with TRBD1. With V trimmed by 2 bases and J by 6 bases, 3 bases remained unmatched. The CDR3 runs to 15 residues. CDR1 is NNHDY, CDR2 SYVADS, per germline. The CDR3 reads CASSEGDRGRAEQFF. The part of the CDR3 DNA that was read is TGTGCCAGCAGTGAGGGGGACAGGGGGCGTGCTGAGCAGTTC.

In the case of this clone: Gene names follow the mouse nomenclature. The read stops 1 residue short of the end of the CDR3; the missing end is completed from the germline J gene. The rearrangement uses TRBV29 and TRBJ2-3; 9 bases line up with TRBD2. The CDR3 runs 15 residues. Germline CDR1 and CDR2: MSHET and SYDVDS. J lost 0 bases, V lost 3 bases, and 1 base had no gene match. The CDR3 region is CASSFGGASAETLYF. The part of the CDR3 DNA that was read is TGTGCTAGCAGTTTTGGGGGGGCTAGTGCAGAAACGCTGTAT.

This clone was detected a few times. The gene symbols are mouse symbols. The read gets to within 1 residue of the CDR3 end, and the germline J gene fills in the rest. The sample carries other DNA sequences with the same CDR3. This chain uses TRBV13-3 with TRBJ1-3; D perhaps matches TRBD1 (6 bases). The V and J ends lost 9 bases and 1 base respectively, with 8 bases between them. CDR3 size: 12 residues. CDR1 and CDR2 from the germline V gene are NNHDY and SYVADS. Incomplete CDR3 DNA: TGTGCCACCGGGACATCTGGAAATACGCTCTAT. Translation: CATGTSGNTLY. The entire CDR3 protein reads CATGTSGNTLYF.

Of note for this clone: Genes here carry mouse names. The read finishes 1 residue shy of the CDR3 end, and the germline J gene is used to complete it. The V and J genes are TRBV5 and TRBJ2-5; 8 nucleotides line up with TRBD1. The germline V gene encodes CDR1 LGHNA and CDR2 YNLKQL (reference sequence). There are 14 residues in the CDR3. With V trimmed by 4 bases and J by 5 bases, 5 bases remained unmatched. CDR3 protein: CASSPSGGRDTQYF. CDR3 DNA (partial): TGTGCCAGCAGCCCCTCAGGGGGCAGAGACACCCAGTAC.

This clone came up once. The genes are named according to mouse. The read finishes 1 residue shy of the CDR3 end, and the germline J gene is used to complete it. The rearrangement uses TRBV19 and TRBJ2-2, with D possibly being TRBD1 (6 bases). The CDR3 totals 13 residues. V was shortened by 4 bases and J by 3 bases, with 7 bases between the two germline ends. The germline V gene encodes CDR1 FNHDT and CDR2 SITEND (reference sequence). The sequenced CDR3 bases are TGTGCCAGCAGTGGACAGTACACCGGGCAGCTCTAC. Residues: CASSGQYTGQLY. The CDR3 reads in full as CASSGQYTGQLYF.

In the case of this clone: The listed genes are named as in mouse. The read terminates 1 residue before the CDR3 end, so the remaining end is supplied by the germline J gene. This chain joins TRBV19 and TRBJ2-1, with TRBD1 matching 9 bases. V trimming: 0 bases; J trimming: 7 bases; junction bases outside the gene matches: 5. This CDR3 spans 15 amino acids. In germline, CDR1 is FNHDT, CDR2 SITEND (reference sequence). Here the CDR3 reads CASSIEGTGTAEQFF. The sequenced part of the CDR3 DNA is TGTGCCAGCAGTATAGAAGGGACAGGGACGGCTGAGCAGTTC.

About this clone itself: The gene names here belong to mouse. The observed sequence ends 1 residue before the CDR3 terminus, with the missing tail filled in from the germline J gene. This chain joins TRBV19 and TRBJ2-1; either TRBD1 or TRBD2 may fit D (5 bases each). This CDR3 contains 13 residues. Trimming removed 5 bases at V and 1 base at J, with 7 bases between. CDR1 is FNHDT, CDR2 SITEND, per germline (reference sequence). The covered CDR3 bases are TGTGCCAGCAGAGGGGACAACTATGCTGAGCAGTTC. It encodes CASRGDNYAEQF. The entire CDR3 reads CASRGDNYAEQFF.

This clone was counted only a few times. Here the gene names and germline are mouse. This CDR3 is CASSPGTGNSDYTF. The covered CDR3 bases are TGTGCCAGCAGCCCCGGGACAGGGAACTCCGACTACACC. The chain combines TRBV13-3 with TRBJ1-2, with TRBD1 matching 9 bases. The observed sequence ends 1 residue before the CDR3 terminus, with the missing tail filled in from the germline J gene. V lost 5 bases to trimming and J lost 2 bases; unmatched junction nucleotides: 4. CDR3 length equals 14 residues. Germline-derived CDR1 and CDR2 are NNHDY and SYVADS.

Note on this clone: Germline and genes: mouse. The read terminates 1 residue before the CDR3 end, so the remaining end is supplied by the germline J gene. Other nucleotide sequences from this sample produce the same CDR3. This chain links TRBV13-2 with TRBJ2-1, with D hard to call. The germline V gene has CDR1 NNHNN and CDR2 SYGAGS (reference sequence). The germline V and J ends were trimmed by 0 bases and 3 bases, with 4 bases remaining between them. This CDR3 is 13 amino acids long. The covered CDR3 bases are TGTGCCAGCGGTGATGCGGTCTATGCTGAGCAGTTC. Residues: CASGDAVYAEQF. The full CDR3 reads CASGDAVYAEQFF.

In the case of this clone: Germline and genes here are mouse. The read terminates 1 residue ahead of where the CDR3 ends, so the germline J gene completes it. V and J are TRBV1 and TRBJ2-7, with 11 nucleotides matching TRBD2. V trimming: 0 bases; J trimming: 4 bases; junction bases outside the gene matches: 2. Germline V gene lookup returns CDR1 NSQYPW and CDR2 LRSPGD (reference sequence). The CDR3 extends over 15 amino acids. CDR3 DNA, as far as it was read: TGCACCTGCAGTGCAGATGGGGACTGGGGGTATGAACAGTAC. Translation: CTCSADGDWGYEQY. The full CDR3 protein is CTCSADGDWGYEQYF.

Concerning this clone itself: Any gene name here is a mouse gene name. The read halts 1 residue ahead of the CDR3 end, with the missing end drawn from the germline J gene. This sequence joins TRBV31 and TRBJ2-3; 10 bases agree with TRBD2. V shed 4 bases and J 3 bases; nucleotides not matched to a gene: 1. The CDR3 sequence is 13 residues long. Germline-derived CDR1 and CDR2 are GKSSPN and SITVG. CDR3 sequence: CAWTGGAAETLYF. The DNA read from the CDR3 is TGTGCCTGGACTGGGGGGGCGGCAGAAACGCTGTAT.